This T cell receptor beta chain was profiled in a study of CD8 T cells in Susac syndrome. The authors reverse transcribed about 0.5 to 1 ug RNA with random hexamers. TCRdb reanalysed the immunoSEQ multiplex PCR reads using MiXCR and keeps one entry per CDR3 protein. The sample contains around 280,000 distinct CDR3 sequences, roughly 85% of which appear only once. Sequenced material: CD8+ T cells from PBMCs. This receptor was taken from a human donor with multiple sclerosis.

The CDR3 protein is CASCRDATPYEQYF. For the CDR3, the DNA is TGTGCCAGCTGCAGGGACGCCACTCCGTACGAGCAGTACTTC. The chain couples TRBV6-2 or TRBV6-3 to TRBJ2-7; the D gene could be TRBD1 or TRBD2 (5 bases each). The CDR3 is made up of 14 amino acids. Deletions cut 8 bases from V and 4 bases from J, with 18 bases between. CDR1 MNHEY and CDR2 SVGEGT come from the germline V gene.